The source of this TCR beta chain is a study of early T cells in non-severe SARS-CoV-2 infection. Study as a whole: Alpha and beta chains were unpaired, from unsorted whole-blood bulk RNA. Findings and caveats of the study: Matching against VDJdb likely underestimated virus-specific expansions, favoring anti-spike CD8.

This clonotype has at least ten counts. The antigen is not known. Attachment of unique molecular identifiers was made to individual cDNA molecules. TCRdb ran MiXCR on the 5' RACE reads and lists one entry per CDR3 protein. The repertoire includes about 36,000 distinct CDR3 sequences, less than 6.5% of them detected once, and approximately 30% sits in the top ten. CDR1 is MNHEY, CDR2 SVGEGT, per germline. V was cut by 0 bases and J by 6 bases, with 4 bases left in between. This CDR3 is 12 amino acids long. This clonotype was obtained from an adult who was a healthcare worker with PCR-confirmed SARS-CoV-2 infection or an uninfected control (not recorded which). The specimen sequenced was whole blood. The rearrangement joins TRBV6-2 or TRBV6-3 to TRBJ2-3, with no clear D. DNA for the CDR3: TGTGCCAGCAGTTACTCGAAGGATACGCAGTATTTT. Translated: CASSYSKDTQYF.